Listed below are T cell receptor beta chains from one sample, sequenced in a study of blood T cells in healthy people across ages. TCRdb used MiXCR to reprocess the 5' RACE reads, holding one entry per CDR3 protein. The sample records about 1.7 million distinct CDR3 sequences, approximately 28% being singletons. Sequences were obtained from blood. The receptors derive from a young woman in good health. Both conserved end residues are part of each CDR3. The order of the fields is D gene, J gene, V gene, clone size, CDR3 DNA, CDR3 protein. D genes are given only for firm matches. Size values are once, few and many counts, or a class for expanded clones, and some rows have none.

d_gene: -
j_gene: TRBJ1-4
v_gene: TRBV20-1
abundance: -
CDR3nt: TGCAGTGCTAGAGCCGGGGCAGGTCGGGGTGAAAAACTGTTTTTT
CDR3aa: CSARAGAGRGEKLFF

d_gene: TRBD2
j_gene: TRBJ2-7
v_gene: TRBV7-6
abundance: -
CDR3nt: TGTGCCAGCAGCCCTCCTAGCGGGGCCTACGAGCAGTACTTC
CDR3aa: CASSPPSGAYEQYF

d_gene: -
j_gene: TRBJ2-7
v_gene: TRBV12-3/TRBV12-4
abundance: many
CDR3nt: TGTTCCAGCAGTTTAGGACAGAGCTACGAGCAGTACTTC
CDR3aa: CSSSLGQSYEQYF

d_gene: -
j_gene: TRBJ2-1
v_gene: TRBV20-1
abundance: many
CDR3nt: TGCAGTGCGTACGTTAGGGGGGCGGTCTACAATGAGCAGTTCTTC
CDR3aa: CSAYVRGAVYNEQFF

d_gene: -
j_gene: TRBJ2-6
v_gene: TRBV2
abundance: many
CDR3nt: TGTGCCAGAAGCAAGGGCTCTGGGGCCAACGTCCTGACTTTC
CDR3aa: CARSKGSGANVLTF

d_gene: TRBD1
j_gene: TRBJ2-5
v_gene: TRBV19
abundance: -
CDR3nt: TGTGCCAGTAGTCCCAACGGACAGGGCGGACAAGAGACCCAGTACTTC
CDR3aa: CASSPNGQGGQETQYF

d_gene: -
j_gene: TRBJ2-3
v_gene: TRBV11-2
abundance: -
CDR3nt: TGTGCCAGCAGGAGACCAGGCGGCACAGATACGCAGTATTTT
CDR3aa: CASRRPGGTDTQYF

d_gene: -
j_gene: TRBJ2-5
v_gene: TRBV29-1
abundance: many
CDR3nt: TGCAGCGTTCGCCCCGGGACAAGTCAAGAGACCCAGTACTTC
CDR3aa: CSVRPGTSQETQYF

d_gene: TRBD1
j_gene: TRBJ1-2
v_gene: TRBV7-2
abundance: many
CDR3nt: TGTGCCAGCAGCACCGAGGGGACGCCGGGACAGTATGGCTACACCTTC
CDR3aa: CASSTEGTPGQYGYTF

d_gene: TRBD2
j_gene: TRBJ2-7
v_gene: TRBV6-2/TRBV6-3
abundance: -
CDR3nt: TGTGCCAGCAACCTAGCGGGAGGAACGTACGAGCAGTACTTC
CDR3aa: CASNLAGGTYEQYF

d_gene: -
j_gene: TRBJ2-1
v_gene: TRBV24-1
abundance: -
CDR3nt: TGTGCCACCAGTGATTTGCTCGCCTACAATGAGCAGTTCTTC
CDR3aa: CATSDLLAYNEQFF

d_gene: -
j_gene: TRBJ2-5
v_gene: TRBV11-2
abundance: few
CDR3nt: TGTGCCAGCAGCTTAGTCACGCACATCACTGAGGAGACCCAGTACTTC
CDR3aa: CASSLVTHITEETQYF

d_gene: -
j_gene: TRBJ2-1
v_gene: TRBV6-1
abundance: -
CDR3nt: TGTGCCAGCACTCCTCAGGGGTCTACTTCCTCTCGGCAGTTCTTC
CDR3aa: CASTPQGSTSSRQFF

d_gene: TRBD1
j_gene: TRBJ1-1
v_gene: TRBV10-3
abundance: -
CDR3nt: TGTGCCATCTGGACAGGGGGCTACACTGAAGCTTTCTTT
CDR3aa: CAIWTGGYTEAFF

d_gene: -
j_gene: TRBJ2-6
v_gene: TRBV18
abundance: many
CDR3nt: TGTGCCAGCTACACGGGCTCTGGGGCCAACGTCCTGACTTTC
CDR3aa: CASYTGSGANVLTF

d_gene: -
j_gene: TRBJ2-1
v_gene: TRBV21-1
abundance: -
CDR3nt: TGTGCCAGCAGCAAAGCGGCCCCTAGCGTAAGACCTCAAGAGACCCAGTTCTTC
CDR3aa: CASSKAAPSVRPQETQFF

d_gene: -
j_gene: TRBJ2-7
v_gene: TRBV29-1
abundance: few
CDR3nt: TGCAGCGTATCGGGACCAAGTGCCGGGGAGCAGTACTTC
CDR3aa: CSVSGPSAGEQYF

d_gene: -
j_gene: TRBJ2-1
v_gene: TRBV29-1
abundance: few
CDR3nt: TGCAGCGTGGGACTTAGCTCCTACAATGAGCAGTTCTTC
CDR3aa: CSVGLSSYNEQFF

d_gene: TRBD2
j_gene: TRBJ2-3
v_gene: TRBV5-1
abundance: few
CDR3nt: TGCGCCAACAGCCCGGGAGGTTCCACAGATACGCAGTATTTT
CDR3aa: CANSPGGSTDTQYF

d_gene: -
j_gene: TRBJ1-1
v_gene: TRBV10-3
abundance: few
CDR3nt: TGTGCTATCGGGGCGAGAGGGGACGAGAACACTGAAGCTTTCTTT
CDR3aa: CAIGARGDENTEAFF

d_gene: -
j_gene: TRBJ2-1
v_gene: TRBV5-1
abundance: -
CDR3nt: TGCGCCAGCAGCGGCACCGGGACCTCGCTGACGGGTGAGCAGTTCTTC
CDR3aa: CASSGTGTSLTGEQFF

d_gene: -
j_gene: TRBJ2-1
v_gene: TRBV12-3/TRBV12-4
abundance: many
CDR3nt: TGTGCCAGCAGATTTAGCGGAGCTGGGGAGCAGTTCTTC
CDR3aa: CASRFSGAGEQFF

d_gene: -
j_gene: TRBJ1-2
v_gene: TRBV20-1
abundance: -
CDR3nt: TGCAGTGCTAGAGTTTTAGGACTCTATGGCTACACCTTC
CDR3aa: CSARVLGLYGYTF

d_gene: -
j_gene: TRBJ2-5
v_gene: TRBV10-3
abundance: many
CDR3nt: TGTGCCATCAGTGAGTCGGCCGGGGGAGAGACCCAGTACTTC
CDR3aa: CAISESAGGETQYF

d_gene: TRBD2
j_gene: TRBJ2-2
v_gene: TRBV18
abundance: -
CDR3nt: TGTGCCAGCTCAGTCCTAGCGGGAGCCCTTAACACCGGGGAGCTGTTTTTT
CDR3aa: CASSVLAGALNTGELFF

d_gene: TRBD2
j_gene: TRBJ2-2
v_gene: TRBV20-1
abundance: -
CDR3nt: TGCAGTGCTAGAGTAGCGGGGGGGCGGCGCACCGGGGAGCTGTTTTTT
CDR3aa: CSARVAGGRRTGELFF

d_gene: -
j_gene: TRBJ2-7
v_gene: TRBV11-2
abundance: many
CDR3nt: TGTGCCAGCAGCTTAGCTTTGGAAGGATACTACGAGCAGTACTTC
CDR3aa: CASSLALEGYYEQYF

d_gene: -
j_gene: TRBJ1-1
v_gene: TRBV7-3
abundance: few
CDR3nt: TGTGCCAGCAGCTTAACTGATGTCGGGGAGGGGACTGAAGCTTTCTTT
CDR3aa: CASSLTDVGEGTEAFF

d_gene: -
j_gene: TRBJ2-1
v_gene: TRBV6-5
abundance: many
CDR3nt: TGTGCCAGCAGTTCGAATACTAGGAACAATGAGCAGTTCTTC
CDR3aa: CASSSNTRNNEQFF

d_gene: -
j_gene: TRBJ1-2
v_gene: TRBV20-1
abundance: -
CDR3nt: TGCAGTGCTAGGGTCCAAGAGGCATATGGCTACACCTTC
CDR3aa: CSARVQEAYGYTF

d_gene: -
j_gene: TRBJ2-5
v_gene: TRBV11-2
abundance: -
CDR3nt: TGTGCCAGCAGCTTTAATTTTTCCCCAGAGACCCAGTACTTC
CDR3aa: CASSFNFSPETQYF

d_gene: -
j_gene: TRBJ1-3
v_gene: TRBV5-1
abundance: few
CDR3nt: TGCGCCAGCAGCCCTGGGCAGGGCGTCGAAAACACCATATATTTT
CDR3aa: CASSPGQGVENTIYF

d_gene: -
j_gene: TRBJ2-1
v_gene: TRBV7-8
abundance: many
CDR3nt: TGTGCCAGCAGCCCCCGGGGTAGCGGATCCTACAATGAGCAGTTCTTC
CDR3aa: CASSPRGSGSYNEQFF

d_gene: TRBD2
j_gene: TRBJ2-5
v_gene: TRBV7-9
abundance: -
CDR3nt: TGTGCCAGCAGCTTCCCCCGGACTAGCGAGCAAGAGACCCAGTACTTC
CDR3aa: CASSFPRTSEQETQYF

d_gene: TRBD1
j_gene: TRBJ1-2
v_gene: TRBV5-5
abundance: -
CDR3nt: TGTGCCAGCAGCGTGCCCAGATGGACAGGGGGAAATGGCTACACCTTC
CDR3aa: CASSVPRWTGGNGYTF

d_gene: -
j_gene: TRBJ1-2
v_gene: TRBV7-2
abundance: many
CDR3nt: TGTGCCAGCAGCGACTTCAGGGACCGCTATGGCTACACCTTC
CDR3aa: CASSDFRDRYGYTF

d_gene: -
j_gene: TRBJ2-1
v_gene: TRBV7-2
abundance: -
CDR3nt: TGTGCCAGCAGCCCAAATTTTGACCCCAATGAGCAGTTCTTC
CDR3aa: CASSPNFDPNEQFF

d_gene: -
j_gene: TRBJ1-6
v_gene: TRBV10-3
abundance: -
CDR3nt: TGTGCCATCAGTGAGCTAGCGGGGGCCAATTCACCCCTCCACTTT
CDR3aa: CAISELAGANSPLHF

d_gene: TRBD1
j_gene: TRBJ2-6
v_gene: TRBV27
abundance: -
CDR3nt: TGTGCCAGCAGTTTATCCAGGGCCGGGACAGGGAGACCCCGGGGGTCCAACGTCCTGACTTTC
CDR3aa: CASSLSRAGTGRPRGSNVLTF

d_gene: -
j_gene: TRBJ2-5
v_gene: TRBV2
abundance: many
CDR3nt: TGTGCCAGCTACCCCGACGCGGGGACCCAGTACTTC
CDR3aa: CASYPDAGTQYF

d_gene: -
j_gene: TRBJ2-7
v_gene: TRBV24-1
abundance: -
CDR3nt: TGTGTCACCAGATCGAGCAGCGGAAGCTACGAACAGTACTTC
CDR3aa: CVTRSSSGSYEQYF

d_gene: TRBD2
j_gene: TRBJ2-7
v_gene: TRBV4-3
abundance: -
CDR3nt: TGCGCCAGCAGCCTTTGGATAAGCGGGAAGGGCAATGAGCAGTACTTC
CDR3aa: CASSLWISGKGNEQYF

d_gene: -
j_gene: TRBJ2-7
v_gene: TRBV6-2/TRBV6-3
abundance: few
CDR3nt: TGTGCCAGCAGTTTAAGGAGAAGCTCCTACAATGAGCAGTACTTC
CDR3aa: CASSLRRSSYNEQYF

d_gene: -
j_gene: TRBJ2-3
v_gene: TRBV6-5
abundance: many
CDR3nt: TGTGCCAGCAGTTACTCACTCACAGGCACAGATACGCAGTATTTT
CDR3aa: CASSYSLTGTDTQYF

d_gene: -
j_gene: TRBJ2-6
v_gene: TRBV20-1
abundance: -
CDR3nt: TGCAGTGCTAGACCTCAGGGCGCGGGATCTGGGGCCAACGTCCTGACTTTC
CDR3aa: CSARPQGAGSGANVLTF

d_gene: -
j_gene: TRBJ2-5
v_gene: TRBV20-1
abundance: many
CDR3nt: TGCAGTGCCCGACGGACAGAGGGGGGACGTGGGACCCAGTACTTC
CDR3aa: CSARRTEGGRGTQYF

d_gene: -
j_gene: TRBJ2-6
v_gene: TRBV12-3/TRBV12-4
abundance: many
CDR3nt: TGTGCCAGCACCTTGATTCTGGGCTCTGGGGCCAACGTCCTGACTTTC
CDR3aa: CASTLILGSGANVLTF

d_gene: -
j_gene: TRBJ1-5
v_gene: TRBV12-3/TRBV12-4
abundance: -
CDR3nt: TGTGCCAGCAGTCATCAGGACGCACAGCCCCAGCATTTT
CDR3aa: CASSHQDAQPQHF

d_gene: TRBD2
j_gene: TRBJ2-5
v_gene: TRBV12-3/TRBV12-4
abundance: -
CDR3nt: TGTGCCAGCAGGTCTAGCGGGGGCCAAGAGACCCGGTACTTC
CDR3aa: CASRSSGGQETRYF

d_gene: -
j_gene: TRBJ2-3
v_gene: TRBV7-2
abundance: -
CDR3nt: TGTGCCAGCAGCTTAGTCGGGGGTACGCCGGCAAAGGCAGATACGCAGTATTTT
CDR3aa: CASSLVGGTPAKADTQYF

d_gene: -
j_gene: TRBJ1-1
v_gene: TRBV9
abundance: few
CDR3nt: TGTGCCAGCAGCGCCGGGATGGGCACTGAAGCTTTCTTT
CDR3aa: CASSAGMGTEAFF

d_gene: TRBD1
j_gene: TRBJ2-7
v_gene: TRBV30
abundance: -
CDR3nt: TGTGCCTGGAGAGAAGGGACAGGGCCCTACGAGCAGTACTTC
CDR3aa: CAWREGTGPYEQYF

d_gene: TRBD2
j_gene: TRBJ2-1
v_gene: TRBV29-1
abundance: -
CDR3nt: TGCAGCGGGTCCTTCGGGAGGGCCCTCAATGAGCAGTTCTTC
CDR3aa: CSGSFGRALNEQFF